This note documents a single T cell receptor (beta chain) sequence. Its antigen is unknown. Target depth was 1 in 200,000 to 1 in 1 million T cells, about 10x per clonotype. The repertoire was sequenced with immunoSEQ multiplex PCR; TCRdb's copy has only in-frame clones and lacks some. The sample consists of about 130,000 clones, about 80% of them appearing once. This entry comes from a study of cytotoxic CD8 clonotypes in ibrutinib-treated CLL. Study as a whole: The patients, roughly ten relapsed/refractory and around 15 treatment-naive, included approximately 18 who were IGHV unmutated. Study findings and constraints: Baseline levels were approached again at progression, after clonality had risen at ibrutinib response. Shared public clonotypes were rare, and on treatment they either got smaller or stayed the same.

Germline loops: CDR1 MNHNS, CDR2 SASEGT. V lost 5 bases, J lost 1 base, and 11 bases lay in between. This CDR3 region has 14 residues. V and J are TRBV6-1 and TRBJ1-1; D is unresolved. This specimen consisted of PBMCs, obtained after 12 months of ibrutinib treatment. The origin of this receptor is a human donor with chronic lymphocytic leukemia. CDR3: CASSTLGTNTEAFF. CDR3 bases: TGTGCCAGCAGTACCTTGGGAACGAACACTGAAGCTTTCTTT.